These T cell receptor beta chains were read from a single sample in a study of blood T cell repertoires in COVID-19. TCRdb's copy holds only in-frame clones and misses some; the assay was immunoSEQ multiplex PCR. The profile covers 100,000 to 150,000 clones, with around 77% appearing a single time and 16% taken by the ten largest. The sample consisted of peripheral blood. The receptors here all came from a man in his 60s with active or convalescent COVID-19. CDR3s include the opening cysteine and the closing phenylalanine or tryptophan. The order of the fields is CDR3 protein, CDR3 DNA, J gene, clone size, D gene, V gene. A D gene is named only where the DNA matches it firmly. Clone size is stated in some rows and not others, as once, few, many or a class when expanded.

CASRQGTSSGANVLTF | TGTGCCAGCAGACAGGGAACAAGCTCTGGGGCCAACGTCCTGACTTTC | TRBJ2-6 | NA | NA | TRBV3-1/TRBV3-2
CASRQQPRDSPLHF | TGTGCCAGCAGGCAACAACCTCGGGATTCACCCCTCCACTTT | TRBJ1-6 | NA | NA | TRBV6-5
CASSPGGGYEQYF | TGTGCCAGCAGCCCTGGGGGGGGCTACGAGCAGTACTTC | TRBJ2-7 | NA | TRBD2 | TRBV7-3
CASSWDSYFNEQFF | TGTGCCAGCAGTTGGGACAGCTACTTCAATGAGCAGTTCTTC | TRBJ2-1 | NA | TRBD1 | TRBV6-2/TRBV6-3
CASSQDRSEPYEQYF | TGTGCCAGCAGCCAAGATCGAAGCGAACCCTACGAGCAGTACTTC | TRBJ2-7 | NA | NA | TRBV4-2
CASSPSAARGEQFF | TGTGCCAGCAGCCCTAGCGCCGCCCGGGGTGAGCAGTTCTTC | TRBJ2-1 | NA | NA | TRBV6-2/TRBV6-3
CASRLMEEKLFF | TGTGCCAGCCGGCTAATGGAGGAAAAACTGTTTTTT | TRBJ1-4 | NA | NA | TRBV28
CASSRDRENEKLFF | TGTGCCAGCAGCCGGGACAGAGAAAATGAAAAACTGTTTTTT | TRBJ1-4 | many | TRBD1 | TRBV11-2
CASSIGAGGPTDTQYF | TGTGCCAGTAGTATAGGCGCAGGGGGCCCCACAGATACGCAGTATTTT | TRBJ2-3 | NA | TRBD1 | TRBV19
CASRDRPNYGYTF | TGTGCCAGTCGGGACAGGCCTAACTATGGCTACACCTTC | TRBJ1-2 | NA | TRBD1 | TRBV6-5
CASTGQGYTRGYSNQPQHF | TGTGCCAGTACGGGGCAGGGTTACACCAGGGGATATAGCAATCAGCCCCAGCATTTT | TRBJ1-5 | NA | NA | TRBV19
CASSDTSHLEYF | TGCGCCAGCAGCGATACTAGCCACTTGGAGTACTTC | TRBJ2-7 | NA | NA | TRBV5-1
CASRPPDYTDTQYF | TGTGCCAGCAGACCACCGGACTACACAGATACGCAGTATTTT | TRBJ2-3 | few | NA | TRBV2